This T cell receptor beta chain was captured by sequencing in a study of T cell responses to AZD1222 COVID-19 vaccine. The study's findings and limits: Donors were largely white British and mainly female; clonal diversity was possibly underestimated.

Assay used: immunoSEQ multiplex PCR; TCRdb lists only in-frame clones, some missing. Among about 81,000 clones listed, just over 90% were seen once. As concerns this clone: Its antigen is unknown.

Germline lookup yields CDR1 LNHDA and CDR2 SQIVND (reference sequence). After removal of 6 bases from V and 7 bases from J, the junction contained 8 bases not matched to a gene. This CDR3 contains 15 residues. The sequenced sample was peripheral blood, obtained 28 days after the second AZD1222 dose. This TCR derives from an adult who received the AZD1222 COVID-19 vaccine. This rearrangement joins TRBV19 to TRBJ1-5; 11 bases align to TRBD1. DNA for the CDR3: TGTGCCAGTAGCCTCGCGGACAGGGGGCAACAGCCCCAGCATTTT. Translation: CASSLADRGQQPQHF.